The entry below describes one T cell receptor (beta chain). Its antigen is not known. The sample belongs to a study of blood T cells in healthy people across ages. Points from the study as a whole: Estimated diversity, derived from one million T cells, was regarded as an underestimate.

Trimming shortened V by 0 bases and J by 6 bases, and 5 bases separated the two germline ends. The CDR3 runs to 12 residues. Germline values: CDR1 LGHNA, CDR2 YSLEER. Primed by a sample-barcoded 5' primer and a J-beta primer mix, a second PCR proceeded for 7 to 11 cycles. Via MiXCR, TCRdb re-called the 5' RACE reads, giving one row per CDR3 protein. The sample consists of 790,000 or so distinct CDR3 sequences, more than 50% of them appearing once. The sequence derives from a man aged 40-55 years in good health. J is TRBJ1-2 and V is TRBV4-3; D is ambiguous. Sequencing was performed on blood. CDR3 in DNA: TGCGCCAGCAGCCAAGATCGACATGGCTACACCTTC. Translating gives CASSQDRHGYTF.